Below are 27 T cell receptor beta chains sequenced from a single sample in a study of OX40 agonist ivuxolimab in advanced cancers. The library was produced with the immunoSEQ multiplex PCR assay. TCRdb's version of the immuneACCESS table is confined to in-frame rearrangements and falls short of the full clone set. An unresolved V gene accounts for under half of the shortfall where checked; the remainder is of unknown origin. The sample table lists roughly 77,000 clones, over 80% of them with a count of one. Approximately 0.48% of the sample is taken by the ten largest. Sequences were derived from CD4+ or CD8+ T cells sorted from blood, sampled in a trial of the OX40 agonist ivuxolimab. These receptors came from an adult with an advanced solid tumor such as melanoma, head and neck, liver or kidney cancer.

The rearrangement joins TRBV2 to TRBJ2-1; no clear D gene. The V end lost 7 bases, the J end lost 0 bases, and 7 bases lay between the germline ends. The germline CDR1 and CDR2 sequences are SNHLY and FYNNEI. This CDR3 is built from 13 residues. For the CDR3, the DNA is TGTGCCAGCAAAACAGCCTCCTACAATGAGCAGTTCTTC. Translating gives CASKTASYNEQFF.

The chain carries TRBV27 and TRBJ2-7, with 8 nucleotides matching TRBD2. V lost 8 bases, J lost 6 bases, and 9 bases stayed unmatched. Germline V gives CDR1 MNHEY, CDR2 SMNVEV (reference sequence). The CDR3 is made up of 13 amino acids. Written as DNA, the CDR3 is TGTGCCAGCGGTGTGGCGGGAGGACGCGAGCAGTACTTC. Its protein product is CASGVAGGREQYF.

The J gene is TRBJ2-5, the V gene TRBV30; D perhaps matches TRBD2 (6 bases). V dropped 3 bases and J dropped 5 bases, with 13 bases sitting between them. The germline V gene has CDR1 GTSNPN and CDR2 SVGIG (reference sequence). There are 13 residues in the CDR3. Written as DNA, the CDR3 is TGTGCCTGGAGGATCGGGGGTCGGGAGACCCAGTACTTC. Translating it yields CAWRIGGRETQYF.

The V and J genes are TRBV19 and TRBJ2-3, with 8 nucleotides matching TRBD2. The CDR3 has 15 residues. The junction had 2 bases not matched to a gene; V was cut back by 3 bases and J by 0 bases. Germline CDR1 is LNHDA and CDR2 is SQIVND (reference sequence). The CDR3 protein is CASSIVAGSTDTQYF. For the CDR3, the DNA is TGTGCCAGTAGTATCGTAGCGGGGAGCACAGATACGCAGTATTTT.

The CDR3 DNA is TGTGCCAGCAGCATTCGTGGGTGGGGCTACACCTTC. Translating gives CASSIRGWGYTF. This rearrangement joins TRBV2 to TRBJ1-2; D is unresolved. The CDR3 runs to 12 residues. CDR1 and CDR2 (germline): SNHLY, FYNNEI. V lost 6 bases and J 8 bases, leaving 13 bases between the germline ends.

V and J are TRBV5-5 and TRBJ1-1, with TRBD1 identical over 12 bases. The V gene's germline CDR1 is SGHKS and CDR2 YYEKEE (reference sequence). The CDR3 is made up of 16 amino acids. The junction had 3 bases not matched to a gene; V was cut back by 2 bases and J by 1 base. CDR3 sequence reads: CASSFGTGGTNTEAFF. The DNA of the CDR3 is TGTGCCAGCAGCTTTGGGACAGGGGGCACGAACACTGAAGCTTTCTTT.

The chain couples TRBV7-3 to TRBJ2-1, with D perhaps matching TRBD2 (6 bases). The CDR3 has 16 residues. Germline lookup yields CDR1 SGHTA and CDR2 FQGTGA. The V gene lost 5 bases and the J gene lost 0 bases, with 14 bases spanning the gap. In DNA form, the CDR3 reads TGTGCCAGCAGCCAGCTGACTAGTAGCTCCTACAATGAGCAGTTCTTC. This translates into CASSQLTSSSYNEQFF.

V is TRBV7-2 and J is TRBJ2-1, with D tentatively TRBD1 (6 bases). Germline-derived CDR1 and CDR2 are SGHTA and FQGNSA. The CDR3 runs to 15 residues. Trimming pared 3 bases from V and 0 bases from J, leaving 9 bases between. The CDR3 DNA reads as TGTGCCAGCAGCTTGGTAGGGGGCTCCTACAATGAGCAGTTCTTC. Translating it yields CASSLVGGSYNEQFF. The whole variable domain, remainder taken from reference TRBV7-2 and TRBJ2-1, is GAGVSQSPSNKVTEKGKDVELRCDPISGHTALYWYRQSLGQGLEFLIYFQGNSAPDKSGLPSDRFSAERTGGSVSTLTIQRTQQEDSAVYLCASSLVGGSYNEQFFGPGTRLTVL.

The J gene is TRBJ1-5, the V gene TRBV19; D is undetermined. The CDR3 is 12 amino acids. From germline, CDR1 is LNHDA and CDR2 SQIVND (reference sequence). Trimming removed 11 bases from V and 4 bases from J, with 12 bases in between. The CDR3 sequence is CAAGPINQPQHF. The CDR3 nucleotides read TGTGCCGCCGGACCGATAAATCAGCCCCAGCATTTT.

The chain has TRBV6-5 and TRBJ1-3; 7 bases are a match to TRBD1. V lost 6 bases to trimming and J lost 0 bases; unmatched junction nucleotides: 2. Germline values: CDR1 MNHEY, CDR2 SVGAGI. This CDR3 has 14 amino acids. The CDR3 loop is CASRQGHSGNTIYF. In nucleotides, the CDR3 is TGTGCCAGCAGACAGGGGCACTCTGGAAACACCATATATTTT.

CDR3 nucleotides: TGTGCCAGCAGCGCGGGACCCATCGATGAGCAGTTCTTC. Translation gives CASSAGPIDEQFF. V is TRBV9 and J is TRBJ2-1; D possibly uses TRBD1 or TRBD2 (5 bases each). Looked up from germline, CDR1 is SGDLS and CDR2 is YYNGEE. The CDR3 length is 13 residues. Trimming removed 3 bases at V and 8 bases at J, with 12 bases between.

The V gene is TRBV30, the J gene TRBJ2-1, with 12 bases that match TRBD2. Germline CDR1 and CDR2: GTSNPN and SVGIG (reference sequence). V shed 3 bases, J shed 2 bases, and the junction held 5 bases outside the gene matches. The CDR3 contains 16 residues. DNA for the CDR3: TGTGCCTGGAGCTACGGACTAGCGGGGCCCTACAATGAGCAGTTCTTC. Residues: CAWSYGLAGPYNEQFF.

This clone was recorded once. The genes are TRBV12-5 and TRBJ2-3; TRBD2 might be the D (6 bases). The ends were cut back, 2 bases at V and 4 bases at J, with 13 bases in the middle. Germline V gives CDR1 LGHNT, CDR2 FRNRAP. The CDR3 extends over 15 amino acids. In DNA, the CDR3 is TGTGCTAGTGGTTTGAGCGGGCCGGCGTCAGATACGCAGTATTTT. Amino acid sequence: CASGLSGPASDTQYF.

The J gene is TRBJ2-3, the V gene TRBV7-8, with 8 bases identical to TRBD2. The germline V gene has CDR1 SGHVS and CDR2 FQNEAQ. The CDR3 runs 18 residues. With 1 base clipped from V and 6 bases from J, the junction kept 15 bases outside the gene matches. The CDR3 DNA reads as TGTGCCAGCAGCTTAGGTGGGCTAGCGGGCCCCGAGGGGGATACGCAGTATTTT. Translation gives CASSLGGLAGPEGDTQYF.

This clone was detected a few times. V is TRBV19 and J is TRBJ2-7; D is unresolved. This CDR3 region has 11 residues. V lost 1 base, J lost 6 bases, and 4 bases lay in between. Germline CDR1 is LNHDA and CDR2 is SQIVND (reference sequence). DNA of the CDR3: TGTGCCAGTAGTATAGGACTCGAGCAGTACTTC. This encodes CASSIGLEQYF.

The chain joins TRBV18 to TRBJ2-1; possibly TRBD1 or TRBD2 for D (5 bases each). CDR1 and CDR2 (germline): KGHSH, LQKENI. This CDR3 is 14 amino acids long. Trimming took 0 bases from V and 8 from J, leaving 11 bases between them. DNA for the CDR3: TGTGCCAGCTCACCACCCGACAGTAGCGATGAGCAGTTCTTC. Translated, it gives CASSPPDSSDEQFF. The whole variable domain, filled in from reference TRBV18 and TRBJ2-1, reads NAGVMQNPRHLVRRRGQEARLRCSPMKGHSHVYWYRQLPEEGLKFMVYLQKENIIDESGMPKERFSAEFPKEGPSILRIQQVVRGDSAAYFCASSPPDSSDEQFFGPGTRLTVL.

The V call is TRBV7-2, the J call TRBJ1-1, with TRBD1 as a possible D gene (6 bases). V was cut by 5 bases and J by 10 bases, with 20 bases left in between. The germline CDR1 and CDR2 sequences are SGHTA and FQGNSA. This CDR3 spans 14 amino acids. Here the CDR3 DNA reads TGTGCCAGCAGCGGAAGGGATGGGGGCCTTGGAGCTTTCTTT. Translating gives CASSGRDGGLGAFF.

The CDR3 coding sequence is TGTGCCAGCTCGCCCTATACATCTGGAAACACCATATATTTT. The encoded protein is CASSPYTSGNTIYF. V is TRBV18 and J is TRBJ1-3; D uncertain. V shed 6 bases and J shed 1 base, with 10 bases lying between them. The CDR3 extends over 14 amino acids. CDR1 is KGHSH, CDR2 LQKENI, per germline.

V gene TRBV10-3 combines with J gene TRBJ2-3; D not certain. Per the germline V gene, CDR1 is ENHRY and CDR2 is SYGVKD. The CDR3 runs 14 residues. V was clipped by 8 bases and J by 4 bases, with 16 bases between them. The CDR3 here is CAIGQIIDSDTQYF. As DNA, the CDR3 is TGTGCCATCGGGCAGATTATTGACTCAGATACGCAGTATTTT.

This chain uses TRBV7-9 with TRBJ1-1, with TRBD1 matching 12 bases. J gave up 7 bases and V 5 bases, and 5 bases lay outside the gene matches. The CDR3 has 14 amino acids. In germline, CDR1 is SEHNR, CDR2 FQNEAQ (reference sequence). CDR3 region: CASSVGQGANEAFF. The CDR3 nucleotides are TGTGCCAGCAGCGTGGGACAGGGGGCAAATGAAGCTTTCTTT.

This clone was counted between two and nine times. V and J are TRBV30 and TRBJ1-1; no clear D. This CDR3 is built from 11 residues. V dropped 0 bases and J dropped 11 bases, with 10 bases sitting between them. From germline, CDR1 is GTSNPN and CDR2 SVGIG (reference sequence). The DNA for the CDR3 is TGTGCCTGGAGTGTGACGTCTAGGGCTTTCTTT. It translates to CAWSVTSRAFF.

This chain uses TRBV7-2 with TRBJ2-5; perhaps TRBD1 as D (5 bases). This CDR3 comprises 15 residues. Germline V gene sequence: CDR1 SGHTA, CDR2 FQGNSA. Deletions cut 2 bases from V and 4 bases from J, with 14 bases between. The CDR3 sequence is CASSLWVLGAETQYF. The CDR3 DNA reads TGTGCCAGCAGCTTATGGGTTTTAGGGGCAGAGACCCAGTACTTC.

With respect to this clone: Other DNA sequences in this specimen translate into the identical CDR3. The chain employs TRBV6-5 and TRBJ2-7; the D call may be TRBD1 or TRBD2 (5 bases each). The CDR3 consists of 15 residues. V gave up 0 bases and J gave up 3 bases, with 12 bases separating them. Germline values: CDR1 MNHEY, CDR2 SVGAGI. Written as DNA, the CDR3 is TGTGCCAGCAGTTACTCCGGGACGGGGCTCTACGAGCAGTACTTC. This encodes CASSYSGTGLYEQYF.

The chain has TRBV12-2 and TRBJ2-7. TRBV12-2 is a listed pseudogene. The CDR3 runs to 15 residues. The CDR3 DNA sequence: TGTGCAAGTCGCTTACCCCCGGGACGGGGCTACGAGCAGTACTTC. Its translation: CASRLPPGRGYEQYF.

The chain carries TRBV5-8 and TRBJ1-4; TRBD1 might be the D (5 bases). Between the trimmed V and J ends, which lost 5 bases and 10 bases, there was a span of 21 bases. This CDR3 is 15 amino acids long. The germline CDR1 and CDR2 sequences are SGHTS and YDEGEE. The CDR3 region is CASRPRRDYVGKLFF. In DNA form, the CDR3 reads TGTGCCAGCAGGCCTCGCAGGGACTATGTAGGAAAACTGTTTTTT.

The gene calls are TRBV9 and TRBJ2-1; D unclear. Germline V gives CDR1 SGDLS, CDR2 YYNGEE. The germline V and J ends were trimmed by 0 bases and 2 bases, with 9 bases remaining between them. The CDR3 runs to 15 residues. The CDR3 DNA follows: TGTGCCAGCAGCGTAGCGTATTCAACCTACAATGAGCAGTTCTTC. This encodes CASSVAYSTYNEQFF.

The chain uses TRBV7-2 and TRBJ2-7; D is possibly TRBD1 (5 bases). Germline values: CDR1 SGHTA, CDR2 FQGNSA. The CDR3 is 14 amino acids. With 3 bases removed from V and 2 bases from J, the gap between germline ends came to 11 bases. The CDR3 is CASSLVGAPYEQYF. In DNA, the CDR3 is TGTGCCAGCAGCTTGGTAGGGGCTCCCTACGAGCAGTACTTC.